The clone carrying this TCR beta chain has a count of ten or more. The data were taken from a study of molecular identifiers for immune sequencing clone quantification. Germline CDR1 MNHEY, CDR2 SVGAGI. V was cut by 4 bases and J by 3 bases, with 13 bases left in between. The CDR3 has 14 amino acids. TCRdb reprocessed the PCR reads via MiXCR and lists one record per CDR3 protein. The sample has 50,000 to 75,000 distinct CDR3 sequences, 15% to 20% seen once; the top ten hold about 1.5%. Sequencing used naive CD8+ T cells from blood, with Jurkat cell RNA spiked in. Subset meaning: FACS-sorted CD8+CD4-CCR7+CD45RA+ naive T cells. V usage is TRBV6-5 and J usage is TRBJ2-7; the D is unclear. The sequence came from a human donor in good health. Some libraries in this study had Jurkat cell RNA spiked in. The CDR3 DNA follows: TGTGCCAGCAGTTCTATCGGGCAGTTCTACGAGCAGTACTTC. This codes for CASSSIGQFYEQYF.